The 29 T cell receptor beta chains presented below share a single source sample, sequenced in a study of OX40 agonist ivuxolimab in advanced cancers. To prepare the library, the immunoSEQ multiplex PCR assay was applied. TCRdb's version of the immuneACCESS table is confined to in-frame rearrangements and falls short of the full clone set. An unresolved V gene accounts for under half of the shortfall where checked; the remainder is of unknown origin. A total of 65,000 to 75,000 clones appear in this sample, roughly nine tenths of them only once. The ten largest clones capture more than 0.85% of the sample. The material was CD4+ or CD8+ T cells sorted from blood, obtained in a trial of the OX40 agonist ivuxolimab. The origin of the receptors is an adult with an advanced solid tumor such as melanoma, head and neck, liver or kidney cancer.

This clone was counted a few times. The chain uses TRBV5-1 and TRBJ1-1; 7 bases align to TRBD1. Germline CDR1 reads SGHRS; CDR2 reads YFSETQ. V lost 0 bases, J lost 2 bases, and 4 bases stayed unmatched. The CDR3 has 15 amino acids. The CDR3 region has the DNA TGCGCCAGCAGCTTGGCCGGGACAGTTAACACTGAAGCTTTCTTT. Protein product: CASSLAGTVNTEAFF.

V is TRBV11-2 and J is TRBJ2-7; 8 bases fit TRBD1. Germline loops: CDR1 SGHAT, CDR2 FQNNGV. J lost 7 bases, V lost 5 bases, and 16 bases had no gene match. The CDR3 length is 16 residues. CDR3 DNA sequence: TGTGCCAGCAGCCCCATTGCGACAGGGGCAAGGCTGGAGCAGTACTTC. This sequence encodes CASSPIATGARLEQYF.

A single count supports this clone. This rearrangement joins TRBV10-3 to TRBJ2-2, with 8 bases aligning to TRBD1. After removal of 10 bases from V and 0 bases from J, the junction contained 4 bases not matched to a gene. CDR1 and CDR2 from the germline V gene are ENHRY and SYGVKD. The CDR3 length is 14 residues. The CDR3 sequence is CATLQGANTGELFF. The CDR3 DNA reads TGTGCCACTCTACAGGGGGCGAACACCGGGGAGCTGTTTTTT.

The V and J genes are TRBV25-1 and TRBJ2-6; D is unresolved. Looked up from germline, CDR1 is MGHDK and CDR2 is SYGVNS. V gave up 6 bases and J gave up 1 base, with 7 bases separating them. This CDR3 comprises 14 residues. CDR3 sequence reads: CASRMLSGANVLTF. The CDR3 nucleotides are TGTGCCAGCAGAATGCTGTCTGGGGCCAACGTCCTGACTTTC.

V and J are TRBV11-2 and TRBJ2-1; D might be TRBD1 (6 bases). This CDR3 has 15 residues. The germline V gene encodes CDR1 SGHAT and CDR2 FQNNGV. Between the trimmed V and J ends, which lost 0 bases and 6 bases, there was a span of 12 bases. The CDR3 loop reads CASSLEPDRLNEQFF. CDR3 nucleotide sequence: TGTGCCAGCAGCTTAGAACCGGACAGACTCAATGAGCAGTTCTTC. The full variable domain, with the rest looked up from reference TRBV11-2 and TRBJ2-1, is EAGVAQSPRYKIIEKRQSVAFWCNPISGHATLYWYQQILGQGPKLLIQFQNNGVVDDSQLPKDRFSAERLKGVDSTLKIQPAKLEDSAVYLCASSLEPDRLNEQFFGPGTRLTVL.

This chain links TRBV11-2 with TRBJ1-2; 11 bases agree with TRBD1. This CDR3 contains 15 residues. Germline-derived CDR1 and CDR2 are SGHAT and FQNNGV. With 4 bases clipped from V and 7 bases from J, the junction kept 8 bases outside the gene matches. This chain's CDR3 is CASSSVRTGGTGYTF. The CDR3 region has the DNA TGTGCCAGCAGCTCAGTACGGACAGGGGGCACTGGCTACACCTTC.

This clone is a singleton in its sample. The CDR3 DNA reads TGTGCCAGCTGCCCGTTGGGACAGGGTTTGTATGGCTACACCTTC. As protein: CASCPLGQGLYGYTF. The chain recombines TRBV6-1 with TRBJ1-2, with 9 positions matching TRBD1. Germline V gene sequence: CDR1 MNHNS, CDR2 SASEGT. The CDR3 contains 15 residues. V lost 8 bases, J lost 5 bases, and 12 bases stayed unmatched.

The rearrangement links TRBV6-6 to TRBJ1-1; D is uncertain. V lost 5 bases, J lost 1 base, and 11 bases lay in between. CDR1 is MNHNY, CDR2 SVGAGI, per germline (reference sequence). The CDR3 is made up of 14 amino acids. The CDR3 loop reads CASSLSGQNTEAFF. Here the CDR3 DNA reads TGTGCCAGCAGTCTCTCTGGGCAGAACACTGAAGCTTTCTTT.

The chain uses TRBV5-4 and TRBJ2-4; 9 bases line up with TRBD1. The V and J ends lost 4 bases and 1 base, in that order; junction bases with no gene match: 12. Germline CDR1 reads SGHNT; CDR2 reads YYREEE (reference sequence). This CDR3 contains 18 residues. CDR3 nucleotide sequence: TGTGCCAGCAGCACCGGGACAGGGATGTTTTGGGCCAAAAACATTCAGTACTTC. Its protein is CASSTGTGMFWAKNIQYF.

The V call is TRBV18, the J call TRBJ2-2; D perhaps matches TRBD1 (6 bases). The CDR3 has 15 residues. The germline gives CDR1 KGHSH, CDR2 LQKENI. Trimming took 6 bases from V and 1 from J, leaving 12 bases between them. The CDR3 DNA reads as TGTGCCAGCTCCTTGACAGGAGGGAACACCGGGGAGCTGTTTTTT. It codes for CASSLTGGNTGELFF.

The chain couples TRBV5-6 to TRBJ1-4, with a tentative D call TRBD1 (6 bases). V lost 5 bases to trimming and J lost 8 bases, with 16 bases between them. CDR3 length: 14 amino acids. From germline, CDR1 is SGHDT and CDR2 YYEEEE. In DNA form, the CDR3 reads TGTGCCAGCAGTCGGCGGGGGGCGAAGGAAAAACTGTTTTTT. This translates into CASSRRGAKEKLFF.

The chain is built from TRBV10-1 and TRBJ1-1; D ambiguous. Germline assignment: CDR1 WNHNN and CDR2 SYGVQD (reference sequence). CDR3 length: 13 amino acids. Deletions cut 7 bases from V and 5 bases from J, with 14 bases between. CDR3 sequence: CASTPRGGTEAFF. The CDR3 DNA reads TGCGCCAGCACCCCCCGGGGAGGAACTGAAGCTTTCTTT.

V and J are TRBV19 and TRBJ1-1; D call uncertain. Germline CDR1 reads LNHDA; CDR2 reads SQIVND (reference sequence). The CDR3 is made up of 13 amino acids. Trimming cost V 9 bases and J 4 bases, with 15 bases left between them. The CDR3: CARGFIIPTEAFF. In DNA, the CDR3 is TGTGCCAGGGGATTCATTATTCCCACTGAAGCTTTCTTT.

This chain's CDR3 is CASSPPGLRETQYF. In DNA form, the CDR3 reads TGTGCCAGCAGCCCCCCGGGGTTGCGTGAGACCCAGTACTTC. This rearrangement joins TRBV7-6 to TRBJ2-5, with TRBD2 as a possible D gene (5 bases). V shed 5 bases and J shed 5 bases, with 15 bases lying between them. Per germline, CDR1 SGHVS and CDR2 FNYEAQ. CDR3 length equals 14 residues. The full variable domain, with the rest looked up from reference TRBV7-6 and TRBJ2-5, is GAGVSQSPRYKVTKRGQDVALRCDPISGHVSLYWYRQALGQGPEFLTYFNYEAQQDKSGLPNDRFSAERPEGSISTLTIQRTEQRDSAMYRCASSPPGLRETQYFGPGTRLLVL.

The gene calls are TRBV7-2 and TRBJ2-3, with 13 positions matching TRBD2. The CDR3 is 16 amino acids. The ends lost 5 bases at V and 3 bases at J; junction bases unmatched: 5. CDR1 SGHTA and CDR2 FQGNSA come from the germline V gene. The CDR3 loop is CASSTRLAGGTDTQYF. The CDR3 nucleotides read TGTGCCAGCAGCACCAGACTAGCGGGGGGTACAGATACGCAGTATTTT.

CDR3 DNA: TGTGCCAGCAGTACTTGGGTCGGGGAGCTGTTTTTT. Protein product: CASSTWVGELFF. The chain has TRBV6-5 and TRBJ2-2; no reliable D call. Per germline, CDR1 MNHEY and CDR2 SVGAGI. The CDR3 extends over 12 amino acids. Trimming left V 5 bases short and J 7 bases short, with 8 bases between.

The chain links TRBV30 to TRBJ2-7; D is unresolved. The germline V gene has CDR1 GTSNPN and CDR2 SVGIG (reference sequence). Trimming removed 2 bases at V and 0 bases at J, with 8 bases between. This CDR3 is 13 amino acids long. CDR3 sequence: CAWSKGNSYEQYF. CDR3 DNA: TGTGCCTGGAGTAAGGGCAACTCCTACGAGCAGTACTTC.

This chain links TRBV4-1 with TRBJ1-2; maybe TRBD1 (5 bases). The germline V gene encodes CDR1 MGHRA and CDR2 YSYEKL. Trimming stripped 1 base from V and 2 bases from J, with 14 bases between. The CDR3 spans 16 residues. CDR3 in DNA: TGCGCCAGCAGCCAAGTTACCCCAGGGCCCAACTATGGCTACACCTTC. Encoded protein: CASSQVTPGPNYGYTF.

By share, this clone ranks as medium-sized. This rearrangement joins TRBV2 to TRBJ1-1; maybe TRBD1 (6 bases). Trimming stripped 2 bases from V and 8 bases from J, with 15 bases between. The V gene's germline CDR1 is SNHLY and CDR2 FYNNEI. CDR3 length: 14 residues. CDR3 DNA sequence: TGTGCCAGCAGTGAAAGAAGGGGGAACAGAGAAGCTTTCTTT. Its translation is CASSERRGNREAFF.

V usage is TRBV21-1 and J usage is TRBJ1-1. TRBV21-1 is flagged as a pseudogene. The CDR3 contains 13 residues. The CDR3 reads CASMEKTNTEAFF. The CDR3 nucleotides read TGTGCCAGCATGGAGAAGACAAACACTGAAGCTTTCTTT.

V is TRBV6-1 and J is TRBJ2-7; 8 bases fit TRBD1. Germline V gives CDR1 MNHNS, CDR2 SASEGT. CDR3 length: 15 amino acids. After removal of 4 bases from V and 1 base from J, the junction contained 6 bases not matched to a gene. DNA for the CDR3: TGTGCCAGCAGTGCCGTCGGACAGGGTTCCTACGAGCAGTACTTC. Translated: CASSAVGQGSYEQYF.

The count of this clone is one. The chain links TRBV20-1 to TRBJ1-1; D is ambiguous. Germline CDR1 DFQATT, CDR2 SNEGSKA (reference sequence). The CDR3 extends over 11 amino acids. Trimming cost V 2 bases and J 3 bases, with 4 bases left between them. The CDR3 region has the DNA TGCAGTGCTAGATTCCACACTGAAGCTTTCTTT. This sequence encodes CSARFHTEAFF.

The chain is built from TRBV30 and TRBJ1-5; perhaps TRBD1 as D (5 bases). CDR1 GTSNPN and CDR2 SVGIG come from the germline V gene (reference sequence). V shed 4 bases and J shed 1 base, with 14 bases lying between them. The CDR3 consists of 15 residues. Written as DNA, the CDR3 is TGTGCCTGGACCCCTGGGGGTTACAGCAATCAGCCCCAGCATTTT. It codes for CAWTPGGYSNQPQHF.

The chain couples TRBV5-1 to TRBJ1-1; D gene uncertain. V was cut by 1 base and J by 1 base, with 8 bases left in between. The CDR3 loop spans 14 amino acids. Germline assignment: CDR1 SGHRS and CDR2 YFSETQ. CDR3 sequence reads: CASSLYLGNTEAFF. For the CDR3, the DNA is TGCGCCAGCAGCTTGTATTTAGGGAACACTGAAGCTTTCTTT. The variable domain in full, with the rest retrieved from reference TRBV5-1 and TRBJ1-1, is KAGVTQTPRYLIKTRGQQVTLSCSPISGHRSVSWYQQTPGQGLQFLFEYFSETQRNKGNFPGRFSGRQFSNSRSEMNVSTLELGDSALYLCASSLYLGNTEAFFGQGTRLTVV.

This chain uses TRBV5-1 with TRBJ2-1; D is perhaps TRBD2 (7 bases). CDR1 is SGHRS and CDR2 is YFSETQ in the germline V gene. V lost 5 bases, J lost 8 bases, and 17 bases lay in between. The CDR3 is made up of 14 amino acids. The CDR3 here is CASSGRGLGDEQFF. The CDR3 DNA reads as TGCGCCAGCAGTGGGCGGGGGCTGGGCGATGAGCAGTTCTTC.

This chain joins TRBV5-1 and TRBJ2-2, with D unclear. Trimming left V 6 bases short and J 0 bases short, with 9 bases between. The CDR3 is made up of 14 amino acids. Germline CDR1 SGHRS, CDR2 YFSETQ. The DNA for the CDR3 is TGCGCCAGCAAAGGAAACGCGAACACCGGGGAGCTGTTTTTT. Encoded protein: CASKGNANTGELFF.

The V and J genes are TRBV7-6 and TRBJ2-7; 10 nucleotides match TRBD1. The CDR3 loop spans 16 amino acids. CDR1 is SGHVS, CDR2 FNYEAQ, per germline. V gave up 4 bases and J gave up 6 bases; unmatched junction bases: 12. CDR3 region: CASSSVVGTGAGEQYF. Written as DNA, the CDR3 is TGTGCCAGCAGCTCAGTAGTCGGGACAGGGGCCGGCGAGCAGTACTTC.

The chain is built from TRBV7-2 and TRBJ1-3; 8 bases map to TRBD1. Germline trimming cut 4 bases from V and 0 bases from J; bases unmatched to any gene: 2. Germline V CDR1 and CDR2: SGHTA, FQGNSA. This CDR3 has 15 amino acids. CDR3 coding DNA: TGTGCCAGCAGCTGGGACAGGTTCTCTGGAAACACCATATATTTT. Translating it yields CASSWDRFSGNTIYF.

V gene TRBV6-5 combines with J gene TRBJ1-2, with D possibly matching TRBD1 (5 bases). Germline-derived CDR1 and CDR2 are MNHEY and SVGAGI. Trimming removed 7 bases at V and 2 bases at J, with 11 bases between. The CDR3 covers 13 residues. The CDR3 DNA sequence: TGTGCCAGCAAGGGGAAGGTCAACTATGGCTACACCTTC. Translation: CASKGKVNYGYTF.